This T cell receptor (beta chain) was sequenced in a study of shared clonotypes between healthy human individuals. With V trimmed by 6 bases and J by 8 bases, 12 bases remained unmatched. The CDR3 runs 17 residues. Per germline, CDR1 KGHSH and CDR2 LQKENI. The DNA input per sorted-subset replicate PCR was 200 ng, corresponding to some 30,000 T cell genomes. The repertoire was sequenced with immunoSEQ multiplex PCR; TCRdb's copy has only in-frame clones and lacks some. The data contain 2 million to 2.5 million clones, around 90% of them seen just once; the ten biggest clones take up around 0.4%. The chain is built from TRBV18 and TRBJ2-1, with 14 bases aligning to TRBD2. Sequencing was carried out using naive CD4+ T cells from PBMCs. As for subset: CD45RA+ positively selected. The sequence was obtained from a man aged 18 to 30 in good health. Some clones in this sample may be carry-over from other donors' samples. CDR3 DNA: TGTGCCAGCTCCCTCAGCCCGACTAGCGGGAGGGCCCATGAGCAGTTCTTC. It translates to CASSLSPTSGRAHEQFF.